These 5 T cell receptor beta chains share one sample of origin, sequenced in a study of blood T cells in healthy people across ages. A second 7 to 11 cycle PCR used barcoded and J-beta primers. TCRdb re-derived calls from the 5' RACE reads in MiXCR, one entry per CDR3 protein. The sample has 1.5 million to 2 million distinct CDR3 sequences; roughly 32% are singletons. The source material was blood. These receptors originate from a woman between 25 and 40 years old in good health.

CDR3 protein: CASTLGLAGGPGETQYF. For the CDR3, the DNA is TGTGCCAGCACCCTGGGACTAGCGGGGGGGCCGGGAGAGACCCAGTACTTC. The chain couples TRBV7-8 to TRBJ2-5; 16 bases line up with TRBD2. The V gene's germline CDR1 is SGHVS and CDR2 FQNEAQ. After removal of 7 bases from V and 4 bases from J, the junction contained 9 bases not matched to a gene. This CDR3 is 17 amino acids long.

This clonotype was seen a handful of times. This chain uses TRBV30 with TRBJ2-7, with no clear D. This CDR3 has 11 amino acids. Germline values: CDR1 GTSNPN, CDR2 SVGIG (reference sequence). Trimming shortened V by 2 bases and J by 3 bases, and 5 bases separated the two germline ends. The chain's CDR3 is CAWSSDYEQYF. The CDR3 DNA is TGTGCCTGGAGTAGCGACTACGAGCAGTACTTC.

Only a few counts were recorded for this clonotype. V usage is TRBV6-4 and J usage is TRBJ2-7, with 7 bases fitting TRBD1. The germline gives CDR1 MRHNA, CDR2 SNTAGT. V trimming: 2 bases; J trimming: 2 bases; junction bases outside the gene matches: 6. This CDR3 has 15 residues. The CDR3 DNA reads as TGTGCCAGCAGTGACGCGAAGGACAGGACCTACGAGCAGTACTTC. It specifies CASSDAKDRTYEQYF.

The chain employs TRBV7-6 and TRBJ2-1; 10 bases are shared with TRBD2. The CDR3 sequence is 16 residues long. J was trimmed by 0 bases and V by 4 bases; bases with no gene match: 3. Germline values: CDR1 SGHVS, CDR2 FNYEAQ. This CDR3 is CASSWTSGLSYNEQFF. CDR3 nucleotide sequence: TGTGCCAGCAGCTGGACTAGCGGACTCTCCTACAATGAGCAGTTCTTC.

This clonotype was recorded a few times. The CDR3 DNA follows: TGTGCCAGCAGTTACTACCCGCGATTGGGCGGGGGGATAGATACGCAGTATTTT. It translates to CASSYYPRLGGGIDTQYF. V is TRBV6-5 and J is TRBJ2-3; 8 positions agree with TRBD2. Germline CDR1 MNHEY, CDR2 SVGAGI. This CDR3 has 18 residues. The junction had 14 bases not matched to a gene; V was cut back by 1 base and J by 5 bases.